This T cell receptor (beta chain) is from a study of cytomegalovirus exposure and HLA in healthy donors. Study-wide results and caveats: The authors later found HLA-associated TCR beta chains more clonally expanded than equally common others. For TCR beta chains, V- and J-gene trimming was later linked to a missense DCLRE1C variant.

CDR1 is SNHLY and CDR2 is FYNNEI in the germline V gene. The CDR3 spans 13 residues. V lost 8 bases and J 1 base, leaving 10 bases between the germline ends. Primers for the PCR totalled 60 Vbeta and 13 Jbeta. Clones were read by immunoSEQ multiplex PCR, and TCRdb kept only the in-frame ones, dropping some. The sample holds 150,000 to 200,000 clones, about 70% seen once. This clone was seen only a few times. The antigen is unknown. The chain recombines TRBV2 with TRBJ2-3; D gene unclear. The clonotype was recovered from a woman between 25 and 40 years old in good health and CMV-seronegative. The sequencing input was PBMCs. The CDR3 sequence is CASLEYRTDTQYF. The CDR3 coding sequence is TGTGCCAGCCTCGAGTACCGCACAGATACGCAGTATTTT.